The source of this T cell receptor beta chain is a study of T cells in Graves' hyperthyroidism and ophthalmopathy. Amplified regions were TCR beta CDR3 sequences from RNA transcripts. Primed by the HTBI set, a first-round RT-PCR was run on the TCR CDR3. TCRdb recomputed calls from the multiplex PCR reads with MiXCR, one row per CDR3 protein. Of approximately 590,000 distinct CDR3 sequences in the sample, around 42% were seen once. Germline assignment: CDR1 SQVTM and CDR2 ANQGSEA. The CDR3 is 12 residues long. V was trimmed by 6 bases and J by 2 bases, leaving 11 bases between them. Clinical symptoms, serum thyroxine, TRAb, thyroid ultrasound and orbital computed tomography established diagnosis.

Sequences were obtained from peripheral blood or thyroid tissue (not recorded which). This clonotype was obtained from a woman aged 18-30 years with Graves' hyperthyroidism. This sequence joins TRBV29-1 and TRBJ2-7; D is perhaps TRBD1 (5 bases). The CDR3 protein is CSVGEGPYEQYF. The CDR3 region has the DNA TGCAGCGTAGGGGAAGGGCCCTACGAGCAGTACTTC.